The 18 T cell receptor beta chains given below trace back to one sample, sequenced in a study of blood T cell repertoires in COVID-19. Clones were read by immunoSEQ multiplex PCR, and TCRdb kept only the in-frame ones, dropping some. This sample has around 74,000 clones, with around nine tenths found just once. The sample comprised peripheral blood. The source is a man under 40 with acute or convalescent COVID-19.

This chain connects TRBV7-3 to TRBJ2-1, with 10 bases aligning to TRBD2. Trimming took 5 bases from V and 4 from J; bases not matched to a gene: 2. The germline CDR1 and CDR2 sequences are SGHTA and FQGTGA. The length of the CDR3 is 14 residues. The DNA of the CDR3 is TGTGCCAGCAGCCCGGGACTAGCGTACAATGAGCAGTTCTTC. Residues: CASSPGLAYNEQFF.

The chain has TRBV6-5 and TRBJ1-2; the match to TRBD1 covers 9 bases. From germline, CDR1 is MNHEY and CDR2 SVGAGI. The CDR3 length is 15 residues. Trimming cost V 2 bases and J 4 bases; bases outside gene matches: 5. CDR3: CASSYEGTGPYGYTF. DNA of the CDR3: TGTGCCAGCAGTTACGAAGGGACAGGGCCCTATGGCTACACCTTC.

This chain uses TRBV18 with TRBJ2-4, with a tentative D call TRBD1 (6 bases). CDR3 length: 15 residues. Germline V gene lookup returns CDR1 KGHSH and CDR2 LQKENI. Trimming pared 3 bases from V and 4 bases from J, leaving 13 bases between. The CDR3 reads CASSPPQGSKNIQYF. CDR3 sequence (DNA): TGTGCCAGCTCACCCCCACAGGGATCGAAAAACATTCAGTACTTC. Full variable domain (rest looked up from reference TRBV18 and TRBJ2-4): NAGVMQNPRHLVRRRGQEARLRCSPMKGHSHVYWYRQLPEEGLKFMVYLQKENIIDESGMPKERFSAEFPKEGPSILRIQQVVRGDSAAYFCASSPPQGSKNIQYFGAGTRLSVL.

The chain is built from TRBV18 and TRBJ2-1, with D uncertain. CDR3 length: 14 residues. The germline V and J ends were trimmed by 5 bases and 4 bases, with 12 bases remaining between them. The germline CDR1 and CDR2 sequences are KGHSH and LQKENI. The CDR3 spells CASSALDTYNEQFF. The CDR3 coding sequence is TGTGCCAGCTCAGCTCTAGATACTTACAATGAGCAGTTCTTC.

The rearrangement links TRBV7-8 to TRBJ1-1; 8 positions agree with TRBD1. The CDR3 loop spans 17 amino acids. Germline V gene sequence: CDR1 SGHVS, CDR2 FQNEAQ. Trimming took 5 bases from V and 1 from J; bases not matched to a gene: 12. The CDR3 DNA reads TGTGCCAGCAGCCATACTAAGACAGGGGCTTGGAACACTGAAGCTTTCTTT. This gives the protein CASSHTKTGAWNTEAFF. Looking up the rest from reference TRBV7-8 and TRBJ1-1 gives the full variable domain: GAGVSQSPRYKVAKRGQDVALRCDPISGHVSLFWYQQALGQGPEFLTYFQNEAQLDKSGLPSDRFFAERPEGSVSTLKIQRTQQEDSAVYLCASSHTKTGAWNTEAFFGQGTRLTVV.

The chain uses TRBV5-6 and TRBJ2-7; 9 nucleotides match TRBD2. J gave up 0 bases and V 4 bases, and 2 bases lay outside the gene matches. CDR3 size: 14 residues. CDR1 and CDR2 (germline): SGHDT, YYEEEE. The CDR3 region is CASSPSGTSYEQYF. CDR3 DNA sequence: TGTGCCAGCAGCCCTAGCGGGACCTCCTACGAGCAGTACTTC.

The chain is built from TRBV30 and TRBJ1-4; a weak D match, TRBD1 (6 bases). The CDR3 loop spans 15 amino acids. Germline CDR1 reads GTSNPN; CDR2 reads SVGIG (reference sequence). The V and J ends lost 6 bases and 0 bases respectively, with 14 bases between them. CDR3 region: CACSPKGATNEKLFF. The CDR3 DNA reads as TGTGCCTGCTCCCCTAAGGGGGCAACTAATGAAAAACTGTTTTTT.

The genes are TRBV2 and TRBJ2-5; D gene uncertain. V lost 7 bases and J lost 5, with 11 bases in between. Germline V gene lookup returns CDR1 SNHLY and CDR2 FYNNEI. There are 12 residues in the CDR3. The CDR3 DNA is TGTGCCAGCACTAACCCCTCGGAGACCCAGTACTTC. Translation: CASTNPSETQYF.

The rearrangement joins TRBV6-2 or TRBV6-3 to TRBJ2-2; TRBD2 matches at 10 bases. V lost 3 bases, J lost 7 bases, and 8 bases stayed unmatched. Germline values: CDR1 MNHEY, CDR2 SVGEGT. The CDR3 sequence is 16 residues long. The CDR3: CASSYHASGSGGELFF. The DNA of the CDR3 is TGTGCCAGCAGTTATCACGCTAGCGGGAGTGGCGGGGAGCTGTTTTTT.

The gene calls are TRBV28 and TRBJ2-7; 9 bases fit TRBD1. CDR1 is MDHEN, CDR2 SYDVKM, per germline. The ends lost 5 bases at V and 3 bases at J; junction bases unmatched: 11. The CDR3 is 16 residues long. This CDR3 reads CASSPSGTGPDYEQYF. The DNA of the CDR3 is TGTGCCAGCAGTCCATCCGGGACAGGGCCCGACTACGAGCAGTACTTC.

V and J are TRBV11-2 and TRBJ2-3, with a possible D match to TRBD2 (6 bases). The V gene lost 6 bases and the J gene lost 4 bases, with 11 bases spanning the gap. The CDR3 consists of 13 residues. Germline CDR1 SGHAT, CDR2 FQNNGV. CDR3 residues: CASSLGEADTQYF. The CDR3 DNA reads TGTGCCAGCAGTCTGGGGGAGGCAGATACGCAGTATTTT.

The chain carries TRBV5-1 and TRBJ1-6; 9 bases agree with TRBD1. The germline gives CDR1 SGHRS, CDR2 YFSETQ. J was trimmed by 9 bases and V by 0 bases; bases with no gene match: 4. The CDR3 totals 15 residues. Here the CDR3 reads CASSLVDRGSSPLHF. The CDR3 DNA reads as TGCGCCAGCAGCTTGGTGGACAGGGGTAGTTCACCCCTCCACTTT.

The chain uses TRBV19 and TRBJ1-5; D call uncertain. Germline loops: CDR1 LNHDA, CDR2 SQIVND (reference sequence). This CDR3 spans 12 amino acids. Trimming stripped 3 bases from V and 6 bases from J, with 6 bases between. CDR3 amino acids: CASSMIGQPQHF. The CDR3 DNA is TGTGCCAGTAGTATGATCGGTCAGCCCCAGCATTTT.

The genes are TRBV9 and TRBJ2-2; tentative D call: TRBD2 (7 bases). The CDR3 extends over 16 amino acids. Trimming removed 0 bases at V and 4 bases at J, with 13 bases between. In germline, CDR1 is SGDLS, CDR2 YYNGEE. The CDR3 nucleotides read TGTGCCAGCAGCGTAGATCCGGGGGGCGGCACCGGGGAGCTGTTTTTT. It specifies CASSVDPGGGTGELFF.

CDR3 loop: CASSKGPLVPSTDTQYF. As DNA, the CDR3 is TGTGCCAGCAGCAAAGGACCCCTAGTTCCATCCACAGATACGCAGTATTTT. The J gene is TRBJ2-3, the V gene TRBV21-1; the DNA was not used to check the table's D call, TRBD2. TRBV21-1 is flagged as a pseudogene. The CDR3 is 17 amino acids.

V and J are TRBV27 and TRBJ1-5; 8 positions match TRBD1. The junction had 1 base not matched to a gene; V was cut back by 5 bases and J by 7 bases. The CDR3 consists of 12 residues. Germline CDR1 is MNHEY and CDR2 is SMNVEV (reference sequence). DNA of the CDR3: TGTGCCAGCAGTCGGACAGGGCAGCCCCAGCATTTT. This translates into CASSRTGQPQHF.

The rearrangement joins TRBV7-3 to TRBJ2-3; 16 positions match TRBD2. The length of the CDR3 is 16 residues. The ends lost 4 bases at V and 6 bases at J; junction bases unmatched: 4. Germline CDR1 SGHTA, CDR2 FQGTGA. CDR3 coding DNA: TGTGCCAGCAGCTCGGGGACTAGCGGGAGGGCTGATACGCAGTATTTT. Amino acid sequence: CASSSGTSGRADTQYF.

J is TRBJ2-5 and V is TRBV9; the match to TRBD2 covers 11 bases. The CDR3 runs to 14 residues. The germline gives CDR1 SGDLS, CDR2 YYNGEE. The V segment lost 1 base and the J segment 6 bases; nucleotides outside the gene matches: 2. CDR3 residues: CASSVTSGSKTQYF. CDR3 sequence (DNA): TGTGCCAGCAGCGTAACTAGCGGGAGCAAGACCCAGTACTTC.